The 26 T cell receptor beta chains given below trace back to one sample, sequenced in a study of T-cell reconstitution after alpha-beta-depleted transplantation in children. The library targeted TCRbeta and was prepared with unique molecular identifiers. From the PCR reads, TCRdb called clonotypes with MiXCR, one entry per CDR3 protein. The sample includes some 250,000 distinct CDR3 sequences, 12% of them seen just once. The material sequenced was PBMCs from the stem cell graft donor, taken from the stem cell graft. The source of these receptors is a human donor who donated a stem cell graft to a child with acute lymphoblastic leukemia.

This clonotype was counted at least ten times. The chain employs TRBV12-3 or TRBV12-4 and TRBJ2-2; 9 bases align to TRBD1. The CDR3 has 17 amino acids. Trimming removed 1 base from V and 5 bases from J; junction bases left unmatched: 8. In DNA, the CDR3 is TGTGCCAGCAGTTTAGGGGACAGGGAAGTAGGTACCGGGGAGCTGTTTTTT. Encoded protein: CASSLGDREVGTGELFF.

In this sample, this clonotype turned up many times. The V call is TRBV2, the J call TRBJ1-5, with D unresolved. The V end lost 3 bases, the J end lost 5 bases, and 5 bases lay between the germline ends. The CDR3 extends over 12 amino acids. Germline loops: CDR1 SNHLY, CDR2 FYNNEI. CDR3 amino acids: CASSDKDQPQHF. The CDR3 DNA is TGTGCCAGCAGTGATAAGGATCAGCCCCAGCATTTT.

This clonotype was recorded at least ten times. The chain couples TRBV7-2 to TRBJ2-1, with D unclear. V lost 1 base, J lost 7 bases, and 8 bases lay in between. CDR1 and CDR2 from the germline V gene are SGHTA and FQGNSA. This CDR3 is 13 amino acids long. The CDR3 protein is CASSLDIKNEQFF. CDR3 nucleotides: TGTGCCAGCAGCTTAGATATCAAGAATGAGCAGTTCTTC.

In this sample, this clonotype turned up many times. The V call is TRBV7-2, the J call TRBJ2-3; 7 positions agree with TRBD2. V gave up 10 bases and J gave up 2 bases; unmatched junction bases: 12. CDR1 SGHTA and CDR2 FQGNSA come from the germline V gene. The CDR3 is 15 amino acids. DNA for the CDR3: TGTGCCACCGTTGAGTGGCGGGAGCACACAGATACGCAGTATTTT. This encodes CATVEWREHTDTQYF.

This clonotype was seen repeatedly, ten times or more. The chain carries TRBV12-3 or TRBV12-4 and TRBJ2-1; D may be TRBD1 (5 bases). Between the trimmed V and J ends, which lost 1 base and 11 bases, there was a span of 9 bases. This CDR3 spans 12 amino acids. CDR3 protein: CASSLGRQKQFF. The CDR3 coding sequence is TGTGCCAGCAGTTTAGGGAGACAGAAGCAGTTCTTC.

This clonotype was recorded many times. This chain links TRBV9 with TRBJ1-1; D gene unclear. The germline V gene has CDR1 SGDLS and CDR2 YYNGEE. The CDR3 runs to 13 residues. V shed 1 base and J shed 0 bases, with 4 bases lying between them. CDR3 DNA sequence: TGTGCCAGCAGCGTAAGGGTGAACACTGAAGCTTTCTTT. Encoded protein: CASSVRVNTEAFF.

This clonotype was seen only a few times. The chain carries TRBV14 and TRBJ1-5; D call uncertain. CDR3 length equals 16 residues. In germline, CDR1 is SGHDN, CDR2 FVKESK. V lost 2 bases to trimming and J lost 0 bases, with 11 bases between them. CDR3 nucleotide sequence: TGTGCCAGCAGCCAACTCCCCCCGTATAGCAATCAGCCCCAGCATTTT. It is translated as CASSQLPPYSNQPQHF.

In regard to this clonotype: A single base separates this from a much larger clone, so it may be a read error. The V and J genes are TRBV3-1 and TRBJ2-3; D call uncertain. This CDR3 region has 13 residues. CDR1 and CDR2 (germline): LGHDT, YNNKEL (reference sequence). Trimming removed 0 bases at V and 4 bases at J, with 5 bases between. The chain's CDR3 is CASSQESSDTQYF. The CDR3 nucleotides are TGTGCCAGCAGCCAAGAAAGCTCAGATACGCAGTATTTT.

The chain couples TRBV3-1 to TRBJ1-2; 9 bases map to TRBD1. Germline loops: CDR1 LGHDT, CDR2 YNNKEL (reference sequence). Trimming removed 1 base from V and 2 bases from J; junction bases left unmatched: 8. The CDR3 runs 17 residues. Here the CDR3 reads CASSQGLPGQGNYGYTF. The CDR3 nucleotides are TGTGCCAGCAGCCAAGGGCTCCCGGGACAGGGAAACTATGGCTACACCTTC.

This clonotype was seen a handful of times. This chain joins TRBV7-9 and TRBJ2-7, with TRBD1 matching over 8 bases. V lost 1 base, J lost 5 bases, and 7 bases stayed unmatched. Germline V CDR1 and CDR2: SEHNR, FQNEAQ (reference sequence). The CDR3 loop spans 15 amino acids. The CDR3 sequence: CASSLVGSGGDEQYF. The CDR3, as DNA: TGTGCCAGCAGCTTAGTAGGTTCAGGGGGCGACGAGCAGTACTTC.

This clonotype was recorded at least ten times. The J gene is TRBJ2-3, the V gene TRBV7-9; TRBD2 matches 11 bases. Trimming removed 5 bases from V and 2 bases from J; junction bases left unmatched: 6. The CDR3 is made up of 16 amino acids. Germline V lookup: CDR1 SEHNR, CDR2 FQNEAQ (reference sequence). The CDR3, as DNA: TGTGCCAGCAGCACCCTAGCGGGGGGAACCACAGATACGCAGTATTTT. This encodes CASSTLAGGTTDTQYF.

The sample holds a few counts of this clonotype. The rearrangement uses TRBV7-9 and TRBJ1-6; 7 positions match TRBD1. Losses at the gene ends were 5 bases for V and 7 bases for J; bases not matched to a gene: 11. Germline V lookup: CDR1 SEHNR, CDR2 FQNEAQ (reference sequence). There are 16 residues in the CDR3. The CDR3 sequence: CASSGRGQQGNSPLHF. Here the CDR3 DNA reads TGTGCCAGCAGCGGGCGGGGACAGCAAGGGAATTCACCCCTCCACTTT.

At least ten counts were recorded for this clonotype. V is TRBV9 and J is TRBJ2-7, with D possibly matching TRBD1 (5 bases). Trimming shortened V by 0 bases and J by 2 bases, and 9 bases separated the two germline ends. CDR1 is SGDLS, CDR2 YYNGEE, per germline. The CDR3 has 14 amino acids. The CDR3 coding sequence is TGTGCCAGCAGCGTAGCAGGGCCGGCCTACGAGCAGTACTTC. As protein: CASSVAGPAYEQYF.

The CDR3 is CSARLAGGTDYEQYF. The CDR3 bases are TGCAGTGCCCGCCTAGCGGGAGGTACTGACTACGAGCAGTACTTC. J is TRBJ2-7 and V is TRBV20-1; 11 bases agree with TRBD2. Germline CDR1 DFQATT, CDR2 SNEGSKA (reference sequence). J was trimmed by 3 bases and V by 6 bases; bases with no gene match: 10. CDR3 length: 15 amino acids.

This clonotype was counted at least ten times. The V call is TRBV3-1, the J call TRBJ1-1; D call uncertain. The CDR3 length is 13 residues. V was pared by 0 bases and J by 8 bases, with 10 bases between. Germline V lookup: CDR1 LGHDT, CDR2 YNNKEL (reference sequence). The CDR3 DNA reads TGTGCCAGCAGCCAAGATATGAAGGCCGAAGCTTTCTTT. Protein product: CASSQDMKAEAFF.

This clonotype was seen at least ten times. The V gene is TRBV7-6, the J gene TRBJ1-4, with D possibly TRBD1 on 5 matching bases. The CDR3 sequence is 15 residues long. Germline lookup yields CDR1 SGHVS and CDR2 FNYEAQ. V gave up 2 bases and J gave up 8 bases, with 15 bases separating them. The CDR3 loop reads CASSLSQGNGEKLFF. The CDR3 DNA reads TGTGCCAGCAGCTTATCTCAGGGCAATGGCGAAAAACTGTTTTTT.

Many counts were recorded for this clonotype. This sequence joins TRBV7-2 and TRBJ2-3; 7 bases align to TRBD2. CDR1 is SGHTA, CDR2 FQGNSA, per germline. The CDR3 totals 17 residues. Germline trimming cut 4 bases from V and 0 bases from J; bases unmatched to any gene: 10. For the CDR3, the DNA is TGTGCCAGCAGCTCGGACCCGGGGGGACCTAGCACAGATACGCAGTATTTT. Protein: CASSSDPGGPSTDTQYF.

The J gene is TRBJ2-4, the V gene TRBV20-1, with D tentatively TRBD2 (6 bases). V was shortened by 5 bases and J by 1 base, with 15 bases between the two germline ends. Germline assignment: CDR1 DFQATT and CDR2 SNEGSKA (reference sequence). The CDR3 totals 15 residues. DNA of the CDR3: TGCAGTGCTCAGCGGGCGGGACCCGCCAAAAACATTCAGTACTTC. Encoded protein: CSAQRAGPAKNIQYF.

The chain recombines TRBV4-3 with TRBJ2-3; 10 bases align to TRBD2. Unmatched junction bases numbered 7, after V lost 0 bases and J lost 4 bases. CDR1 LGHNA and CDR2 YSLEER come from the germline V gene. The CDR3 spans 17 residues. The CDR3 spells CASSQDLASGSPDTQYF. CDR3 bases: TGCGCCAGCAGCCAAGATCTGGCTAGCGGGAGTCCAGATACGCAGTATTTT.

In this sample, this clonotype turned up many times. The CDR3 DNA is TGCAGTGCCCTGGCGCGGGAGAACTACAATGAGCAGTTCTTC. The encoded protein is CSALARENYNEQFF. The V and J genes are TRBV20-1 and TRBJ2-1, with 7 bases matching TRBD2. Germline trimming cut 6 bases from V and 3 bases from J; bases unmatched to any gene: 8. Germline V gene lookup returns CDR1 DFQATT and CDR2 SNEGSKA (reference sequence). CDR3 length: 14 residues.

On this clonotype itself: This sequence may be a read error, since a much larger clone differs from it by one base. CDR3 sequence: CASSHSPNTESFF. The CDR3 nucleotides are TGTGCCAGCAGCCACTCCCCGAACACTGAATCTTTCTTT. This chain uses TRBV3-1 with TRBJ1-1; D is uncertain. The V gene's germline CDR1 is LGHDT and CDR2 YNNKEL (reference sequence). The CDR3 has 13 amino acids.

This clonotype was recorded at least ten times. One junction end disagrees with the germline gene, perhaps due to a read error. J is TRBJ2-5 and V is TRBV6-2 or TRBV6-3, with D perhaps assigned TRBD1 or TRBD2 (5 bases each). Germline loops: CDR1 MNHEY, CDR2 SVGEGT. This CDR3 region has 13 residues. In nucleotides, the CDR3 is TGTGCCAGCAGTTACACCCCCAACGATCTGGGGACCTTC. Protein: CASSYTPNDLGTF.

This clonotype was found many times. The V and J genes are TRBV20-1 and TRBJ2-7, with no clear D. CDR1 and CDR2 from the germline V gene are DFQATT and SNEGSKA (reference sequence). Trimming stripped 8 bases from V and 2 bases from J, with 22 bases between. This CDR3 comprises 15 residues. This CDR3 reads CSFWGGTPNTYEQYF. DNA of the CDR3: TGCAGTTTCTGGGGTGGAACTCCTAATACCTACGAGCAGTACTTC.

There are many counts of this clonotype. V usage is TRBV11-1 and J usage is TRBJ1-2, with D tentatively TRBD1 (6 bases). The CDR3 has 15 amino acids. Germline V gene lookup returns CDR1 SGHAT and CDR2 FQDESV (reference sequence). V was trimmed by 3 bases and J by 2 bases, leaving 13 bases between them. The CDR3 coding sequence is TGTGCCAGCAGCTTGGGCAGGGGAAGCAACTATGGCTACACCTTC. This translates into CASSLGRGSNYGYTF.

There are many counts of this clonotype. This chain uses TRBV20-1 with TRBJ2-1, with TRBD2 matching 10 bases. Germline CDR1 DFQATT, CDR2 SNEGSKA (reference sequence). The CDR3 covers 16 residues. V dropped 3 bases and J dropped 3; count of bases not matched to a gene: 8. The CDR3 protein is CSARLKAGGSYNEQFF. In nucleotides, the CDR3 is TGCAGTGCTAGGTTAAAAGCGGGGGGGAGCTACAATGAGCAGTTCTTC.

This clonotype showed up many times. This chain uses TRBV30 with TRBJ2-6; no clear D. V lost 4 bases and J 2 bases, leaving 3 bases between the germline ends. The length of the CDR3 is 12 residues. Germline V gives CDR1 GTSNPN, CDR2 SVGIG (reference sequence). CDR3 coding DNA: TGTGCCTGGACCCCTGGGGCCAACGTCCTGACTTTC. This sequence encodes CAWTPGANVLTF.